This TCR beta chain came from a study of Tregs in tolerant kidney transplant recipients. Background on the study: FACS sorting followed a roughly six-day coculture of CFSE-labeled recipient PBMCs with irradiated graft donor PBMCs.

This clone was observed a handful of times. The target antigen is unknown. Study results and caveats: No direct test of biological reproducibility was done here. Few patients were studied, so findings need validation in larger groups. Expanding Tregs on activated donor B cells appeared to best identify donor-specific TCRbeta clones.

TCRdb's copy holds only in-frame clones and misses some; the assay was immunoSEQ multiplex PCR. The repertoire holds about 4,200 clones, 55% to 60% seen once, with more than 3% in the top ten. The CDR3 extends over 15 amino acids. Losses at the gene ends were 1 base for V and 5 bases for J; bases not matched to a gene: 6. Looked up from germline, CDR1 is MGHRA and CDR2 is YSYEKL. The sequencing sample was made of CD8+ T cells from blood cultured with allogeneic cells. V usage is TRBV4-1 and J usage is TRBJ2-7; 9 nucleotides line up with TRBD2. The clonotype was recovered from a human donor in good health. CDR3 loop: CASSQVRLADNEQYF. The CDR3 nucleotides are TGCGCCAGCAGCCAAGTAAGACTAGCGGACAACGAGCAGTACTTC.